This T cell receptor beta chain was documented in a study of blood T cell repertoires in COVID-19. This clone was picked up a small number of times. The V segment lost 6 bases and the J segment 6 bases; nucleotides outside the gene matches: 11. Looked up from germline, CDR1 is LNHNV and CDR2 is YYDKDF (reference sequence). The CDR3 runs 17 residues. Seattle researchers signed up patients amid active infection and tracked them longitudinally. TCRdb keeps only in-frame clones here, not all; method: immunoSEQ multiplex PCR. The sample yields fewer than 500,000 clones, around nine tenths seen once. The chain couples TRBV15 to TRBJ2-2; 12 nucleotides align to TRBD2. The sample was peripheral blood. The receptor comes from a man younger than 35 with COVID-19, enrolled during active disease. The CDR3 spells CATSQRTSGRTSGELFF. Written as DNA, the CDR3 is TGTGCCACCAGTCAAAGAACTAGCGGGAGGACGTCCGGGGAGCTGTTTTTT.